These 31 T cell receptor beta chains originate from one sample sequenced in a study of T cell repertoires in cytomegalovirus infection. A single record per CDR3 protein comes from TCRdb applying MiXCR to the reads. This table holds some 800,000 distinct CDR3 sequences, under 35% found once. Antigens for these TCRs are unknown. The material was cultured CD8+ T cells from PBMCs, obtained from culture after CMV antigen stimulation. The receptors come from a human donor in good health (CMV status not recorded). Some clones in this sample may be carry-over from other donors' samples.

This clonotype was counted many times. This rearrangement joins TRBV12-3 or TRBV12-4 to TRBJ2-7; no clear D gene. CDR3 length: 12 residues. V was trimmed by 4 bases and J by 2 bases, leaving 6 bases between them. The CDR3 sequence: CASSSGTYEQYF. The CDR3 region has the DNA TGTGCCAGCAGTTCCGGCACCTACGAGCAGTACTTC.

The CDR3 DNA follows: TGTGCCAGCACGATAAGTGGTTTGGACACAGATACGCAGTATTTT. Translating gives CASTISGLDTDTQYF. The chain couples TRBV2 to TRBJ2-3; D is ambiguous. The V end was cut by 7 bases, the J end by 2 bases, with 16 bases between. This CDR3 is built from 15 residues. From germline, CDR1 is SNHLY and CDR2 FYNNEI.

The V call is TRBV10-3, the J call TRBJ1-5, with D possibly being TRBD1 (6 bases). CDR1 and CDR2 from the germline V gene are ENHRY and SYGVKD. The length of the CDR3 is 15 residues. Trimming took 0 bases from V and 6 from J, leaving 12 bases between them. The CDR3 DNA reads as TGTGCCATCAGTGAGTCGAGGGGGGTGGTTCAGCCCCAGCATTTT. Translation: CAISESRGVVQPQHF.

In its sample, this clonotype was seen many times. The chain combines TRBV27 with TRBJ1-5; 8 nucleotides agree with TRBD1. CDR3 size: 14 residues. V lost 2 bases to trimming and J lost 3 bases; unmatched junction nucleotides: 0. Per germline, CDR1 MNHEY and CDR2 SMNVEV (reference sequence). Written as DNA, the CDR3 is TGTGCCAGCAGTTTACAGGGGGCCAATCAGCCCCAGCATTTT. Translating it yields CASSLQGANQPQHF.

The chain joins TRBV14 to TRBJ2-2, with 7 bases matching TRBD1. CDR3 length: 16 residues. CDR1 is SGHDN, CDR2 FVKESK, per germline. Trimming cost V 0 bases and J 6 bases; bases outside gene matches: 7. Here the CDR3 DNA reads TGTGCCAGCAGCCAAGAACGCCAGGGGGTCGCCGGGGAGCTGTTTTTT. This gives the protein CASSQERQGVAGELFF.

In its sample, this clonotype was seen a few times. CDR3 loop: CASSPRTGVIRETQYF. DNA for the CDR3: TGTGCCAGCAGCCCCAGGACAGGGGTGATACGAGAGACCCAGTACTTC. The chain has TRBV5-6 and TRBJ2-5, with TRBD1 identical over 9 bases. This CDR3 is 16 amino acids long. Germline V CDR1 and CDR2: SGHDT, YYEEEE. The V gene end was trimmed by 4 bases and the J gene end by 4 bases; junction bases not matched to a gene: 11.

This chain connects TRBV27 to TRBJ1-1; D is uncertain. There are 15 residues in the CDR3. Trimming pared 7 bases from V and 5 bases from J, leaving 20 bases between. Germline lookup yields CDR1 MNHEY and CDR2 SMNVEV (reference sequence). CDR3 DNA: TGTGCCAGCACCAAACTTCCCCCGGTTGGGACTGAAGCTTTCTTT. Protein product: CASTKLPPVGTEAFF.

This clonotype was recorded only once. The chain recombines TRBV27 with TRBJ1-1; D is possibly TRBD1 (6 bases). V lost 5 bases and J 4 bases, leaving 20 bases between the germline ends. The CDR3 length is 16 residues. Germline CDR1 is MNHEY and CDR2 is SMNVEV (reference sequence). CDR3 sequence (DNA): TGTGCCAGCAGTGAATGGACAGCAGGGAGAGGCACTGAAGCTTTCTTT. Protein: CASSEWTAGRGTEAFF.

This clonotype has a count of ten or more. CDR3 in amino acids: CASSFSTDSYEQYF. The CDR3 DNA is TGTGCCAGCAGCTTTTCGACTGATTCCTACGAGCAGTACTTC. The rearrangement links TRBV7-2 to TRBJ2-7; D unclear. CDR3 size: 14 residues. V was trimmed by 3 bases and J by 1 base, leaving 10 bases between them. CDR1 SGHTA and CDR2 FQGNSA come from the germline V gene. Based on the CDR3 plus reference TRBV7-2 and TRBJ2-7, the full variable domain is GAGVSQSPSNKVTEKGKDVELRCDPISGHTALYWYRQSLGQGLEFLIYFQGNSAPDKSGLPSDRFSAERTGGSVSTLTIQRTQQEDSAVYLCASSFSTDSYEQYFGPGTRLTVT.

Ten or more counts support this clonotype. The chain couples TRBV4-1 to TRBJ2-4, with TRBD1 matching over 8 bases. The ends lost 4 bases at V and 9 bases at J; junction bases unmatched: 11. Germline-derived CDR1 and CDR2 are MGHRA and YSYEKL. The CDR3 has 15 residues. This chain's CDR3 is CASSLQDREISIQYF. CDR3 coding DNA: TGCGCCAGCAGCCTCCAGGACAGGGAGATAAGCATTCAGTACTTC.

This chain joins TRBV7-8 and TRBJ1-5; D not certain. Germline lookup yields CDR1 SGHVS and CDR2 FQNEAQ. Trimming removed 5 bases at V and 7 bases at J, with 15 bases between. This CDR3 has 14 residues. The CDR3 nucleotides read TGTGCCAGCAGCCCACTCAATCCAATCCAGCCCCAGCATTTT. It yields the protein CASSPLNPIQPQHF.

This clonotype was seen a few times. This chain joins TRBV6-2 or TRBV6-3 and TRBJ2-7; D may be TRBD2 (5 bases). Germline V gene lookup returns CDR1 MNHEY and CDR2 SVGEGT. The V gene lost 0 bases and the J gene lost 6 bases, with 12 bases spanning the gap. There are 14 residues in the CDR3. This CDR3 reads CASSYSRASSEQYV. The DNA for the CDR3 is TGTGCCAGCAGTTACTCGAGGGCTAGTAGCGAGCAGTACGTC.

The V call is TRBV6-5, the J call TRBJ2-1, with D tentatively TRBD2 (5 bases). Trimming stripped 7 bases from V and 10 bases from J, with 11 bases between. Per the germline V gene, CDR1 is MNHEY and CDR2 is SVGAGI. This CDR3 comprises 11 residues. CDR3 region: CASTYGNEQFF. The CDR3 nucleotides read TGTGCCAGCACCTACGGGAACGAGCAGTTCTTC.

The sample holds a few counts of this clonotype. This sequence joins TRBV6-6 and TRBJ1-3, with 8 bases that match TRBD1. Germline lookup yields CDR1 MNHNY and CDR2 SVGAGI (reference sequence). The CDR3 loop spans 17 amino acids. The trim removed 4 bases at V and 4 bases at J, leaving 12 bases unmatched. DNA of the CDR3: TGTGCCAGCAGTTCCCTACAGGGGGGGAGAGCAGGAAACACCATATATTTT. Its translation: CASSSLQGGRAGNTIYF.

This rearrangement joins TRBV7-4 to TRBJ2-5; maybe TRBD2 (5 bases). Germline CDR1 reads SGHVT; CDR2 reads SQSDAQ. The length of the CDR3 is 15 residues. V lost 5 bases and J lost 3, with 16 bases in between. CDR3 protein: CASSITRGGEETQYF. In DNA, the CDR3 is TGTGCCAGCAGCATCACGCGTGGAGGTGAAGAGACCCAGTACTTC.

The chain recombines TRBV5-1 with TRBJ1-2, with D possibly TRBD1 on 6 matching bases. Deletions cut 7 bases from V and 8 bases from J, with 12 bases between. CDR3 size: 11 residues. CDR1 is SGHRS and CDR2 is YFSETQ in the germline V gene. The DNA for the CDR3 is TGCGCCAGCCTGGGGGCAGAGGGCTACACCTTC. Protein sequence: CASLGAEGYTF. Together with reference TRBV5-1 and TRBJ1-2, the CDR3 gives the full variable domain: KAGVTQTPRYLIKTRGQQVTLSCSPISGHRSVSWYQQTPGQGLQFLFEYFSETQRNKGNFPGRFSGRQFSNSRSEMNVSTLELGDSALYLCASLGAEGYTFGSGTRLTVV.

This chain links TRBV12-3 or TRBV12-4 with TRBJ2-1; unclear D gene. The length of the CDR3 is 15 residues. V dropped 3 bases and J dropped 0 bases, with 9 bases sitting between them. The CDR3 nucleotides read TGTGCCAGCAGTTTTAGGAGAGGCTCCTACAATGAGCAGTTCTTC. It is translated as CASSFRRGSYNEQFF.

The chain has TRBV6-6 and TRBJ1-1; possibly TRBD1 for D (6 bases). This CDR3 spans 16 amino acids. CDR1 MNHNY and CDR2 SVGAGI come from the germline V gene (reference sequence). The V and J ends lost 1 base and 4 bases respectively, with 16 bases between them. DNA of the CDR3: TGTGCCAGCAGTTACTTTGGACAGCCAAGCTTCACTGAAGCTTTCTTT. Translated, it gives CASSYFGQPSFTEAFF.

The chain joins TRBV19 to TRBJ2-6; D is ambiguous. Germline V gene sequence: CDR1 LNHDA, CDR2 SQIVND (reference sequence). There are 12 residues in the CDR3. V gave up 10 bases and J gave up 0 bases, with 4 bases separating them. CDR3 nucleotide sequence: TGTGCCACCACCTCTGGGGCCAACGTCCTGACTTTC. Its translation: CATTSGANVLTF.

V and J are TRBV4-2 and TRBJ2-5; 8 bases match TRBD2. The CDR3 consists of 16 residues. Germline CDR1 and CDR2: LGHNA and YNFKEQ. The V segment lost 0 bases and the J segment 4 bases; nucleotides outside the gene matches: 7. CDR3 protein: CASSQDGGDGRETQYF. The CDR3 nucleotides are TGTGCCAGCAGCCAAGACGGGGGGGACGGAAGAGAGACCCAGTACTTC.

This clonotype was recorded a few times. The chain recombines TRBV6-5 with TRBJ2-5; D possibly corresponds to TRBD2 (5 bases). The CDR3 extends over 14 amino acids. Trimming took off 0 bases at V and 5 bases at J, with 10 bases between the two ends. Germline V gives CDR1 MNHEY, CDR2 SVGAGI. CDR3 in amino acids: CASSYSDRGETQYF. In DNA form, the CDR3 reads TGTGCCAGCAGTTACTCGGACCGCGGGGAGACCCAGTACTTC.

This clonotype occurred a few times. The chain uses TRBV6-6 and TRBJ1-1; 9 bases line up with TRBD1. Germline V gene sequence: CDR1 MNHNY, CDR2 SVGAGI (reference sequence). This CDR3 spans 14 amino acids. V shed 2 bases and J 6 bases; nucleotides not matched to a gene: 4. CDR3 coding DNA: TGTGCCAGCAGTTACCTCGGGACAGGGCCTGAAGCTTTCTTT. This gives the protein CASSYLGTGPEAFF.

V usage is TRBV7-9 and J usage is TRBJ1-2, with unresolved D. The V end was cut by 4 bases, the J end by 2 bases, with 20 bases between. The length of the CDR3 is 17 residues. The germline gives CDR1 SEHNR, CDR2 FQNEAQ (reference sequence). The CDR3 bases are TGTGCCAGCAGCTCCTCCGGCCTTAAGAAAGAAAACTATGGCTACACCTTC. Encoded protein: CASSSSGLKKENYGYTF.

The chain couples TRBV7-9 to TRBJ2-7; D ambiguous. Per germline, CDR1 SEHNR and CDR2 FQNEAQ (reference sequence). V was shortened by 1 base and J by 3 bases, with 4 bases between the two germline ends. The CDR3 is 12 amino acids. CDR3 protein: CASSLVVYEQYV. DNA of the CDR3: TGTGCCAGCAGCTTAGTGGTCTACGAGCAGTACGTC.

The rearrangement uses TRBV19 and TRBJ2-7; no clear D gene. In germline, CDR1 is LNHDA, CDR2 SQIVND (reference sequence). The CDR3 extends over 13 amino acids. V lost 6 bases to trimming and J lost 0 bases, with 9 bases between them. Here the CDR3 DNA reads TGTGCCAGTAGCCCGCGAACCTCCTACGAGCAGTACTTC. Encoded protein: CASSPRTSYEQYF.

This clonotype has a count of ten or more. CDR3 bases: TGTGCCAGCAGCTTACTACGGGGGGGCCGCCATGAGCAGTTCTTC. As protein: CASSLLRGGRHEQFF. The V call is TRBV7-3, the J call TRBJ2-1; 8 bases align to TRBD2. Trimming took 2 bases from V and 8 from J; bases not matched to a gene: 8. Germline lookup yields CDR1 SGHTA and CDR2 FQGTGA. The CDR3 loop spans 15 amino acids.

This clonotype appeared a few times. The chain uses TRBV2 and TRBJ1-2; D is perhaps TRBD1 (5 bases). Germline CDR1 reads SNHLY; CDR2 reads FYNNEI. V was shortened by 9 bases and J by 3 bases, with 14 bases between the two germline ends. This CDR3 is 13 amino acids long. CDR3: CARPGRRDYGYTF. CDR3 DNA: TGTGCCAGACCGGGACGAAGGGACTATGGCTACACCTTC. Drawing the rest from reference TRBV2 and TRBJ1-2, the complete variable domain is EPEVTQTPSHQVTQMGQEVILRCVPISNHLYFYWYRQILGQKVEFLVSFYNNEISEKSEIFDDQFSVERPDGSNFTLKIRSTKLEDSAMYFCARPGRRDYGYTFGSGTRLTVV.

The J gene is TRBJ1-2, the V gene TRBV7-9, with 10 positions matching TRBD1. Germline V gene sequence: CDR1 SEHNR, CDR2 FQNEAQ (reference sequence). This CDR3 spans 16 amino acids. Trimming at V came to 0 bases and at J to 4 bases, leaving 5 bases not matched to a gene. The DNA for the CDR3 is TGTGCCAGCAGCTTAGCCGGGACAGGGGCTGGCTATGGCTACACCTTC. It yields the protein CASSLAGTGAGYGYTF.

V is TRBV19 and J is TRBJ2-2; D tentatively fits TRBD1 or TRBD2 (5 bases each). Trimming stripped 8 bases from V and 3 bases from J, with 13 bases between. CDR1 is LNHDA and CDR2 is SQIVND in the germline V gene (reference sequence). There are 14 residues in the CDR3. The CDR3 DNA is TGTGCCAGTGTCCGGGACGGAGACACCGGGGAGCTGTTTTTT. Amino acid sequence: CASVRDGDTGELFF.

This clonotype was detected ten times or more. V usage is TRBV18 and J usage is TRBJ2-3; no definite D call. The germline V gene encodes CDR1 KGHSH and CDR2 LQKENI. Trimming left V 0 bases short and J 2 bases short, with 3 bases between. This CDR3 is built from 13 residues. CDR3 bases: TGTGCCAGCTCACCACCCTACACAGATACGCAGTATTTT. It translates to CASSPPYTDTQYF.

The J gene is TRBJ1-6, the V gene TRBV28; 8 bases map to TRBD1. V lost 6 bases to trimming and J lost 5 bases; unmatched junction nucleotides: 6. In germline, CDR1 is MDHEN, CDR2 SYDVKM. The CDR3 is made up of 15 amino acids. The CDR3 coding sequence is TGTGCCAGCAGCCGGGACAGGAGCCATAATTCACCCCTCCACTTT. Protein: CASSRDRSHNSPLHF.